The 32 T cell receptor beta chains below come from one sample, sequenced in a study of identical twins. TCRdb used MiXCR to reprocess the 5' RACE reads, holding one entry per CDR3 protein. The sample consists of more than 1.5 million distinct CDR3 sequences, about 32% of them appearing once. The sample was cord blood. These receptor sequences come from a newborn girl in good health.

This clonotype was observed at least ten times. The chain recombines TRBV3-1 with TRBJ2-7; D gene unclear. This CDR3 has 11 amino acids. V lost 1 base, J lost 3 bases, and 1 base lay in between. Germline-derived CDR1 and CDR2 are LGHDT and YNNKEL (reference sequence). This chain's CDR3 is CASSQVYEQYF. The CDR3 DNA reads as TGTGCCAGCAGCCAAGTCTACGAGCAGTACTTC.

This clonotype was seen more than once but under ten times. In DNA form, the CDR3 reads TGTGCCAGCAGCCAATATTTGAGCGGGAGGGCTTACAATGAGCAGTTCTTC. It yields the protein CASSQYLSGRAYNEQFF. This chain uses TRBV3-1 with TRBJ2-1; 10 nucleotides agree with TRBD2. The V segment lost 2 bases and the J segment 4 bases; nucleotides outside the gene matches: 8. Germline V gene data show CDR1 as LGHDT and CDR2 as YNNKEL (reference sequence). The CDR3 totals 17 residues.

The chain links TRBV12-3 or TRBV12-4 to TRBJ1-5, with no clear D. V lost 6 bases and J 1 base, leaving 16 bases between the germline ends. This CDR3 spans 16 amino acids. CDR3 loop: CASSPDDRGSNQPQHF. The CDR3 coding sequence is TGTGCCAGCAGCCCAGATGATCGAGGAAGCAATCAGCCCCAGCATTTT.

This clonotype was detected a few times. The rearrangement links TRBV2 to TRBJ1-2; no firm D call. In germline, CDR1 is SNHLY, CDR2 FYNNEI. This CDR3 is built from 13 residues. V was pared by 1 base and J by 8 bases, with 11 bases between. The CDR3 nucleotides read TGTGCCAGCAGTGAAGAGGTGGGGAGCGGCTACACCTTC. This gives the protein CASSEEVGSGYTF.

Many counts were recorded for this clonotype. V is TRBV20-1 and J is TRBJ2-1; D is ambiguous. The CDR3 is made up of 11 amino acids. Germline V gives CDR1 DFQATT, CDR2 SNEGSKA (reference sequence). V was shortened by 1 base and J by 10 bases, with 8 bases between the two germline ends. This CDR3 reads CSARGSAEQFF. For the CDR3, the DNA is TGCAGTGCTAGAGGGTCGGCGGAGCAGTTCTTC.

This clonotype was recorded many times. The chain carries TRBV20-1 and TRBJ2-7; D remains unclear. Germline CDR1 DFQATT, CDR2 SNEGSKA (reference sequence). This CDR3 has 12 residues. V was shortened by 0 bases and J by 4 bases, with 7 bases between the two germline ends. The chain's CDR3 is CSARDRPYEQYF. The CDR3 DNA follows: TGCAGTGCTAGAGATCGGCCTTACGAGCAGTACTTC.

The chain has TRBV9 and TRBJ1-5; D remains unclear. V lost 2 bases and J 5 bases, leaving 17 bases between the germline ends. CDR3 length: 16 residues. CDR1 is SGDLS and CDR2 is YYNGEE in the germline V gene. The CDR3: CASSVPTSDEYQPQHF. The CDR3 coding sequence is TGTGCCAGCAGCGTTCCCACCTCTGACGAATATCAGCCCCAGCATTTT.

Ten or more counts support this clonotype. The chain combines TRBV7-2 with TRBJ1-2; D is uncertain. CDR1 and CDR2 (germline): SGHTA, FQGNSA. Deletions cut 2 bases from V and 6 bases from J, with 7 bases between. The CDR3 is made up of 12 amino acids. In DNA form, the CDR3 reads TGTGCCAGCAGCTTAAGCCGCCATGGCTACACCTTC. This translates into CASSLSRHGYTF.

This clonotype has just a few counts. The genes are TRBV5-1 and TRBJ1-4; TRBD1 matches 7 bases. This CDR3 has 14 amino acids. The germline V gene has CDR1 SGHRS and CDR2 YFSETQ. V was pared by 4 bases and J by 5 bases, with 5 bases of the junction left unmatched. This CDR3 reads CASSRGQMNEKLFF. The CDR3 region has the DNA TGCGCCAGCAGCCGGGGACAGATGAATGAAAAACTGTTTTTT.

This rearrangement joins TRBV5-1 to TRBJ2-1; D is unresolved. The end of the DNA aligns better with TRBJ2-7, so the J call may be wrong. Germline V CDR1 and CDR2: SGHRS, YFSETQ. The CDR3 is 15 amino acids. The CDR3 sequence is CASSLAQYSYNEQYF. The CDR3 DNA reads TGCGCCAGCAGCTTAGCTCAATACTCCTACAATGAGCAGTACTTC.

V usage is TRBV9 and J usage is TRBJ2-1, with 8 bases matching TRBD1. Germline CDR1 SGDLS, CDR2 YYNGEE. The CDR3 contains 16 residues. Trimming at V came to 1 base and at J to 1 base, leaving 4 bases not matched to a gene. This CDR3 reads CASSVPQGASYNEQFF. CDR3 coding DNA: TGTGCCAGCAGCGTACCGCAGGGGGCTTCCTACAATGAGCAGTTCTTC.

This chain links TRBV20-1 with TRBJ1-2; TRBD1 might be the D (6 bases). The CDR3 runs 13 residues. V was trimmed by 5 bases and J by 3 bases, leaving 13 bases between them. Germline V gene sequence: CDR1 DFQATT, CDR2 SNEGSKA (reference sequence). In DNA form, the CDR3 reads TGCAGTGCTTTAGACAGGTTCGACTATGGCTACACCTTC. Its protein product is CSALDRFDYGYTF.

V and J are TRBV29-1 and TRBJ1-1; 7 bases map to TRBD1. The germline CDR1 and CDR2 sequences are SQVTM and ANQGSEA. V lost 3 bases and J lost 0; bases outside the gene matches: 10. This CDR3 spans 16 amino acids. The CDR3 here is CSVEGATGHVNTEAFF. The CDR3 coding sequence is TGCAGCGTTGAGGGGGCGACAGGGCACGTGAACACTGAAGCTTTCTTT.

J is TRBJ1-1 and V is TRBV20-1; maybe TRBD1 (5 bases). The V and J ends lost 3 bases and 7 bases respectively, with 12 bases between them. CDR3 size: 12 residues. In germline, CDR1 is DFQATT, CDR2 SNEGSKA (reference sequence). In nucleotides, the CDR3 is TGCAGTGCTAGGACAGCCTGGTATGAAGCTTTCTTT. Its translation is CSARTAWYEAFF.

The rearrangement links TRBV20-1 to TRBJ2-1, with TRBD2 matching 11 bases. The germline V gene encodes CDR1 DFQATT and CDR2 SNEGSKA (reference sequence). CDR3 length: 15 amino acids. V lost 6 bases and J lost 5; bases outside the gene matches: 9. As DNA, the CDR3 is TGCAGTGCCCCGCCCCCGGGACTAGCGGACAATGAGCAGTTCTTC. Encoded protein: CSAPPPGLADNEQFF.

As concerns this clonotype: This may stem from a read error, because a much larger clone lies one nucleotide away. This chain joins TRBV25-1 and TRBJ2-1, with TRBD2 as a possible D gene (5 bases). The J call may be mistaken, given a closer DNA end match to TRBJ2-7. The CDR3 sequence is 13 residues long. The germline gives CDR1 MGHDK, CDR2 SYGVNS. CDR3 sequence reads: CAIEGRSYNEQYF. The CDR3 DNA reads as TGTGCCATAGAGGGCCGCTCCTACAATGAGCAGTACTTC.

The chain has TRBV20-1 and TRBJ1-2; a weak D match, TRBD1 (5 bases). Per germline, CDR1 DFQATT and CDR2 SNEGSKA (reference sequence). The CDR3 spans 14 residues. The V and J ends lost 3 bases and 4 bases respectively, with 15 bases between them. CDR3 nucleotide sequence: TGCAGTGCTAGTTTGTCGGGACCGACCTATGGCTACACCTTC. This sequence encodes CSASLSGPTYGYTF.

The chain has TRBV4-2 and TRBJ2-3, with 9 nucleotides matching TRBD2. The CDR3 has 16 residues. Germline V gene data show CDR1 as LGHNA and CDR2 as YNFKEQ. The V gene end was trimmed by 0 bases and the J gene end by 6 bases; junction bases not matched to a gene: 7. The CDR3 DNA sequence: TGTGCCAGCAGCCAAGAGAATAGCGGGGGTGTGGATACGCAGTATTTT. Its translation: CASSQENSGGVDTQYF.

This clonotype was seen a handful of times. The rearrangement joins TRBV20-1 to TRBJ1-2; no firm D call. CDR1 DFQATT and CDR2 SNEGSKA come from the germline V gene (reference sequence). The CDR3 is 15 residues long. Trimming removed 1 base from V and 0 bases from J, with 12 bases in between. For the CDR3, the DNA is TGCAGTGCTAGAGCCCGGCAGTTAGCTAACTATGGCTACACCTTC. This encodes CSARARQLANYGYTF.

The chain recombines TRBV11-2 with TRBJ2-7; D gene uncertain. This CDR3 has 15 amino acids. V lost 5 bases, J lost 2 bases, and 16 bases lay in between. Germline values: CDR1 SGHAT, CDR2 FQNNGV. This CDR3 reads CASSPRTLKAYEQYF. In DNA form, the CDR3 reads TGTGCCAGCAGCCCCCGGACCCTTAAGGCCTACGAGCAGTACTTC. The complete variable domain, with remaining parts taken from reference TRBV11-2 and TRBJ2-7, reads EAGVAQSPRYKIIEKRQSVAFWCNPISGHATLYWYQQILGQGPKLLIQFQNNGVVDDSQLPKDRFSAERLKGVDSTLKIQPAKLEDSAVYLCASSPRTLKAYEQYFGPGTRLTVT.

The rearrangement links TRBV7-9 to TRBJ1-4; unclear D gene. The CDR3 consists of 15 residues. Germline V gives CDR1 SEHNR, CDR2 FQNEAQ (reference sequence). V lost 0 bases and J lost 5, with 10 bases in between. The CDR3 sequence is CASSLAGKGNEKLFF. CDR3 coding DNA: TGTGCCAGCAGCTTAGCGGGGAAAGGCAATGAAAAACTGTTTTTT.

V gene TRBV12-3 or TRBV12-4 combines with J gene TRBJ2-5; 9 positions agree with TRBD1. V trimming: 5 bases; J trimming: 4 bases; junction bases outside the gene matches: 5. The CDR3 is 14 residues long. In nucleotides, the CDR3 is TGTGCCAGCAGTATACCGGGACAGGGAGAGACCCAGTACTTC. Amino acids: CASSIPGQGETQYF.

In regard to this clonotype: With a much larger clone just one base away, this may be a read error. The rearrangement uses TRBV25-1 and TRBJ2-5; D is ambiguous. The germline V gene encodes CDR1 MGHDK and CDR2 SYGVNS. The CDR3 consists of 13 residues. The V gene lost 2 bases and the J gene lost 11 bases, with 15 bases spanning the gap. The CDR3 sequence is CASSERSYNEQYF. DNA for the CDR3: TGTGCCAGCAGTGAAAGGTCCTACAATGAGCAGTACTTC.

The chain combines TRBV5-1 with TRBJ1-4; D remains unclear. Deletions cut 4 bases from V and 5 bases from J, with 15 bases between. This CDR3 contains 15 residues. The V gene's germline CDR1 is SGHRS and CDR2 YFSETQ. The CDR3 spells CASSLRGKENEKLFF. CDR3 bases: TGCGCCAGCAGCCTCCGGGGAAAAGAAAATGAAAAACTGTTTTTT.

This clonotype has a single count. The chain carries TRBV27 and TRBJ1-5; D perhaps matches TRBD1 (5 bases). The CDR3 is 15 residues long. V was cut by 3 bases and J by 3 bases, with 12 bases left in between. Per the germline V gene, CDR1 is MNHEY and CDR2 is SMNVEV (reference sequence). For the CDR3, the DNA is TGTGCCAGCAGTTTTAATGGGGGGATCAATCAGCCCCAGCATTTT. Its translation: CASSFNGGINQPQHF.

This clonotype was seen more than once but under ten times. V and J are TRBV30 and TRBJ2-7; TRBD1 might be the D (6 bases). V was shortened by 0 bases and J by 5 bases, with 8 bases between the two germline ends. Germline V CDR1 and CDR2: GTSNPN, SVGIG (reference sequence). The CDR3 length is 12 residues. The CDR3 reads CAWSVQGNEQYF. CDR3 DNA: TGTGCCTGGAGTGTACAGGGTAACGAGCAGTACTTC.

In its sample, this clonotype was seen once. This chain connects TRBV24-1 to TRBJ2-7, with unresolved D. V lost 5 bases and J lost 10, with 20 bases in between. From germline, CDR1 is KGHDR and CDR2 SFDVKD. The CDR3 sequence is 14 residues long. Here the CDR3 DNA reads TGTGCCACCAGTGCAACACTCTTTCAAGAGCCCCAGTACTTC. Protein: CATSATLFQEPQYF.

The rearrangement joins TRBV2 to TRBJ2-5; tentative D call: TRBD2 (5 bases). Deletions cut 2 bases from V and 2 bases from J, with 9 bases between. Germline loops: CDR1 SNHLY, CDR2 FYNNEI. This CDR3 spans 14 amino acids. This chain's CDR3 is CASSEPRVQETQYF. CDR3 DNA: TGTGCCAGCAGTGAACCGCGGGTACAAGAGACCCAGTACTTC.

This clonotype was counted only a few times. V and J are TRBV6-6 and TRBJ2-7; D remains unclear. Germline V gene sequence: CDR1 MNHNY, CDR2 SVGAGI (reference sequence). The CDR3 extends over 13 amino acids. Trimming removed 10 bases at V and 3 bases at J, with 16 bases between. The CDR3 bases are TGTGCCACCTATTCGACCGAATTCTACGAGCAGTACTTC. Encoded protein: CATYSTEFYEQYF.

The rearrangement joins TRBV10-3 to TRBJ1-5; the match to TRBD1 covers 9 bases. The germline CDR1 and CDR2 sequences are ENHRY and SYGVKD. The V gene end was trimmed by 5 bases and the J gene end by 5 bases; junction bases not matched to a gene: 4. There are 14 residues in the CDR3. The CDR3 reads CAISRDRAYQPQHF. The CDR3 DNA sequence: TGTGCCATCAGTCGGGACAGGGCCTATCAGCCCCAGCATTTT.

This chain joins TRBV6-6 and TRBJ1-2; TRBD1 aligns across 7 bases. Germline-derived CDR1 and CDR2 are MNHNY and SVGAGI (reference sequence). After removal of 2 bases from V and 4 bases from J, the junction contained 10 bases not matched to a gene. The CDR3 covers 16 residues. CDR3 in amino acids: CASSYAPGQAGYGYTF. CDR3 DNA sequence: TGTGCCAGCAGTTACGCCCCTGGACAGGCCGGCTATGGCTACACCTTC.

CDR3 DNA: TGTGCCAGCAGTGAGGTGATCTATGGCTACACCTTC. Protein sequence: CASSEVIYGYTF. V usage is TRBV2 and J usage is TRBJ1-2; D gene uncertain. CDR1 SNHLY and CDR2 FYNNEI come from the germline V gene. The V gene lost 3 bases and the J gene lost 4 bases, with 6 bases spanning the gap. This CDR3 is 12 amino acids long. Supplemented by reference TRBV2 and TRBJ1-2, the full variable domain reads EPEVTQTPSHQVTQMGQEVILRCVPISNHLYFYWYRQILGQKVEFLVSFYNNEISEKSEIFDDQFSVERPDGSNFTLKIRSTKLEDSAMYFCASSEVIYGYTFGSGTRLTVV.